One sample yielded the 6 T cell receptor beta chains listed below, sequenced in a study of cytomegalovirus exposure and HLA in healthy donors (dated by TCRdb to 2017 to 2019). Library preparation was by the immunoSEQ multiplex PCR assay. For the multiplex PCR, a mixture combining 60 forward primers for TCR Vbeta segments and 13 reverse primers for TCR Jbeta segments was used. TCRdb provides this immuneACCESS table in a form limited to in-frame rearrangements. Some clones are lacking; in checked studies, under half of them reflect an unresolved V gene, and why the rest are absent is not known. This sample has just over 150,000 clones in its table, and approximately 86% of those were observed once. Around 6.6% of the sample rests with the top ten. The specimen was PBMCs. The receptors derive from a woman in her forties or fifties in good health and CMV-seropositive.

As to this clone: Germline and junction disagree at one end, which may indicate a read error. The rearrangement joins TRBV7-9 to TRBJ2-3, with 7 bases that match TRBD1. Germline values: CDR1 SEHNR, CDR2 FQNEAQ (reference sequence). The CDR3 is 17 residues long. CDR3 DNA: TGTTCCAGCAGCGGTCGGACAGGTCAATCCCTCACAGATACGCAGTATTTT. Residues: CSSSGRTGQSLTDTQYF.

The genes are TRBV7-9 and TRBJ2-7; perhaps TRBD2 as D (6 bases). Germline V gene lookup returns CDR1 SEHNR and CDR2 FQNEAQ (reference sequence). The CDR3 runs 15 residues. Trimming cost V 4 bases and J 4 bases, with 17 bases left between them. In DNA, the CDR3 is TGTGCCAGCAGCTCCACAAAAGGGAGGTGGTACGAGCAGTACTTC. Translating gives CASSSTKGRWYEQYF.

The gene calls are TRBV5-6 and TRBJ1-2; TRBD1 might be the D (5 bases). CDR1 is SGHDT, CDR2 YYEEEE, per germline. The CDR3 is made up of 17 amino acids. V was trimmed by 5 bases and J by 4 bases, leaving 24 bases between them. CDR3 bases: TGTGCCAGCAGATCCAGTTGGGGGGACCTGGGGGGCTATGGCTACACCTTC. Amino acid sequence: CASRSSWGDLGGYGYTF.

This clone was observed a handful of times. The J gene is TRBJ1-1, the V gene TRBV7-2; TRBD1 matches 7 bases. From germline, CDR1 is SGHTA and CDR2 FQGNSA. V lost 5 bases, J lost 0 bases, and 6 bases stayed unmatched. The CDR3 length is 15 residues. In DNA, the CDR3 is TGTGCCAGCAGCCCCCGACAGGGTATGAACACTGAAGCTTTCTTT. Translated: CASSPRQGMNTEAFF.

CDR3 sequence reads: CASSLFQRGAQLDTQYF. As DNA, the CDR3 is TGTGCCAGCAGCTTGTTCCAGCGGGGGGCCCAATTGGATACGCAGTATTTT. This sequence joins TRBV5-4 and TRBJ2-3; 9 bases match TRBD2. The CDR3 is 17 residues long. Unmatched junction bases numbered 12, after V lost 1 base and J lost 6 bases. Germline V gene lookup returns CDR1 SGHNT and CDR2 YYREEE (reference sequence).

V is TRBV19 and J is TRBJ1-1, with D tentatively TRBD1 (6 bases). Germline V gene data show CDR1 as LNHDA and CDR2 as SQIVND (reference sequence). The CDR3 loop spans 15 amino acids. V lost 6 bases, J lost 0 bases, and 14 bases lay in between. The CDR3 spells CASREQGRVNTEAFF. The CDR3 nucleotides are TGTGCCAGTAGGGAACAGGGAAGAGTGAACACTGAAGCTTTCTTT.